This TCR beta chain is from a study of T-cell reconstitution after alpha-beta-depleted transplantation in children (TCRdb year 2016). Concerning the study at large: Using TCR repertoire profiling, the study quantitatively followed how T-cell immune reconstitution unfolded in children after TCRalphabeta/CD19-depleted allogeneic hematopoietic cell transplantation.

This clonotype was observed at least ten times. It lacks a known antigen. No quality values exist for individual bases; no much larger clone is one base distant. The germline V and J ends show losses of 0 bases and 0 bases respectively, and no gene match explains 8 bases of the junction. The germline V gene supplies CDR1 SGHRS and CDR2 YFSETQ. The CDR3, from cysteine to phenylalanine, totals 17 residues. Only the CDR3 part of the read is kept: 51 bases, read in frame from the first base. The method behind the library was PCR. This sample was sequenced with an Illumina HiSeq 2500. Molecular barcoding was employed in the preparation of TCR libraries, with unique molecular identifiers being used to normalize TCRbeta repertoire quantification. TCRdb trimmed public reads at Q25 via fastp, called clones via MiXCR and kept in-frame beta chains. Every entry covers one CDR3 protein and lists the most common genes and DNA from its rows. Recorded for this sample are some 530,000 distinct CDR3 sequences; approximately 12% of them occurred a single time. The ten biggest clones cover 4.5% to 6% of the sample.

This TCR was sampled from a human donor who donated a stem cell graft to a child with combined immunodeficiency. This specimen was PBMCs from the stem cell graft donor, taken from the stem cell graft. The V gene is TRBV5-1 and the J gene is TRBJ2-5, with 7 junctional bases fitting TRBD2. The DNA sequence reads TGCGCCAGCAGCTTGGGGTTGGCTAGCGGAAACCAAGAGACCCAGTACTTC. It translates to CASSLGLASGNQETQYF.